This TCR beta chain was sequenced in a study of cytomegalovirus exposure and HLA in healthy donors. The PCR was carried out with 60 Vbeta primers and 13 Jbeta primers. Sequencing used immunoSEQ multiplex PCR; TCRdb keeps in-frame clones, though not all of them. The table records about 140,000 clones, roughly four fifths of them present only once. This clone was seen a few times. Input material: PBMCs. This clonotype was obtained from a woman aged 55-70 years in good health and CMV-seropositive.

This CDR3 is CASSPWTDLTDTQYF. CDR3 DNA: TGTGCCAGCAGTCCATGGACTGACCTCACAGATACGCAGTATTTT. The chain recombines TRBV28 with TRBJ2-3, with D maybe TRBD2 (5 bases). The CDR3 extends over 15 amino acids. V lost 5 bases and J 2 bases, leaving 14 bases between the germline ends. Germline values: CDR1 MDHEN, CDR2 SYDVKM.